The present TCR beta chain was sequenced within a study of blood T cells in healthy people across ages. Findings of the study overall: Bulk PBMC profiling left naive and antigen-experienced comparisons inconclusive.

The use of a sample-barcoded 5' primer and a J-beta primer mix characterized a second PCR of about 7 to 12 cycles. MiXCR, run by TCRdb on the 5' RACE reads, gives a single entry per CDR3 protein. The table lists approximately 1,700,000 distinct CDR3 sequences, around 40% of them singletons, with more than 20% in the top ten. This clonotype was detected a few times. What it recognizes is unknown. The sequenced material came from blood. The sequence derives from a human donor in good health.

CDR3 residues: CASSQGASKNIQYF. CDR3 DNA: TGTGCCAGCAGCCAGGGGGCAAGCAAGAACATTCAGTACTTC. This rearrangement joins TRBV5-6 to TRBJ2-4; the match to TRBD1 covers 8 bases. Germline CDR1 and CDR2: SGHDT and YYEEEE. The CDR3 is 14 amino acids. The junction had 7 bases not matched to a gene; V was cut back by 4 bases and J by 7 bases. The variable domain in full, completed from reference TRBV5-6 and TRBJ2-4, reads DAGVTQSPTHLIKTRGQQVTLRCSPKSGHDTVSWYQQALGQGPQFIFQYYEEEERQRGNFPDRFSGHQFPNYSSELNVNALLLGDSALYLCASSQGASKNIQYFGAGTRLSVL.